This T cell receptor (beta chain) is from a study of blood T cell repertoires in COVID-19 (dated by TCRdb to the early 2020s). With respect to the entire study: Collaborator samples came from the United States, Italy and Spain and covered acute and convalescent phases of COVID-19. The material from the prospective study consisted of cDNA or gDNA derived from T cells, B-cell-depleted T cells, or PBMCs. The dataset comprised deeply sampled blood TCRbeta repertoires from subjects exposed to, actively infected with, or recovered from COVID-19. The samples were drawn from the first 160 participants of the ongoing ImmuneRACE study and from 950 to 1,500 subjects provided by 6 global collaborators. Where available, HLA class I and class II types were obtained from metadata supplied by the sample provider rather than from assay-based typing. The repertoires were made available in a free public database intended to serve as a resource for research on the immune response to SARS-CoV-2. Sample metadata almost always included a de-identified subject ID, COVID-19 status, age in years and sex.

Collaborating institutions collected whole blood in K2EDTA tubes following their own protocols. For TCRbeta analysis, collaborators shipped samples as frozen whole blood, isolated PBMCs, or DNA extracted from either of those sample types. TCRbeta CDR3 regions were amplified from genomic DNA by means of the immunoSEQ Assay, a bias-controlled multiplex PCR. The study's own analysis went as follows. Within the assay, amplification of reference gene primers was used to estimate how many nucleated cells each sample contained. Sequence reads were collapsed and filtered to measure the absolute abundance of every unique TCRbeta CDR3 rearrangement. For each sample, productive Simpson clonality was calculated as the square root of Simpson's diversity index over productive rearrangements. The table was pulled from immuneACCESS by TCRdb, which kept in-frame rearrangements only. Such tables lose some clones; where checked, under half of the loss comes from unresolved V genes, and the rest has no known cause. V, J and clone size are taken as reported in that table, and D and trimming were inferred from the DNA itself. Counted in this sample were 83,000 or so clones; approximately 77% of them appeared once. The ten largest account for 8.5% to 10% of the sample.

Details on this clone: It has no known antigen specificity. No base quality information exists; no much larger clone differs at one position.

The paper as a whole reports these results and caveats: The amount of clinical and demographic metadata varied by source and participant and was provided uncurated.

Taken from cysteine to phenylalanine, the CDR3 has 15 residues. The kept DNA is CDR3 alone, 45 bases in frame from the first base. The V and J ends are trimmed by 0 bases and 7 bases, leaving 13 bases between them. Reading the germline V gene gives CDR1 LGHNA and CDR2 YNFKEQ. The receptor comes from a woman older than 75 with acute or convalescent COVID-19. Recombination linked TRBV4-2 to TRBJ1-3; the D gene identity is not certain. The source material was peripheral blood. The CDR3 region has the sequence CASSQDLGGFNTIYF. The DNA reads as follows: TGTGCCAGCAGCCAAGATCTCGGAGGGTTCAACACCATATATTTT.